This T cell receptor (beta chain) appears in the sequencing data of a study of T cell responses to AZD1222 COVID-19 vaccine. Data came from immunoSEQ multiplex PCR; TCRdb stores just in-frame clones and leaves some out. In the table there are under 150,000 clones, about nine tenths of which are singletons. CDR1 LNHDA and CDR2 SQIVND come from the germline V gene (reference sequence). The V end was cut by 4 bases, the J end by 7 bases, with 11 bases between. The CDR3 contains 13 residues. This clone was recorded only once. The material sequenced was peripheral blood, taken on day 0 of MenACWY control vaccination. The sequence was collected from an adult in good health. The chain employs TRBV19 and TRBJ1-5; D is perhaps TRBD1 (6 bases). This CDR3 reads CASSTGAMQPQHF. CDR3 nucleotides: TGTGCCAGTAGTACAGGGGCCATGCAGCCCCAGCATTTT.